Detailed here is one T cell receptor (beta chain). The data belong to a study of blood T cells in healthy people across ages. Alongside a J-beta primer mix, a sample-barcoded 5' primer served in a second PCR lasting roughly 6 to 11 cycles. TCRdb reanalysed the 5' RACE reads using MiXCR and keeps one entry per CDR3 protein. This table holds about 930,000 distinct CDR3 sequences, about 28% found once. V gave up 1 base and J gave up 4 bases; unmatched junction bases: 4. CDR3 length: 16 amino acids. CDR1 is MNHEY, CDR2 SVGAGI, per germline. These sequences were also reported in another study, on T cells of mothers and their children.

The gene calls are TRBV6-5 and TRBJ2-2; 9 bases align to TRBD2. The sequenced sample consisted of blood. This TCR was recovered from a woman in her thirties or forties in good health. This CDR3 reads CASSYFAGGATGELFF. DNA for the CDR3: TGTGCCAGCAGTTACTTTGCGGGGGGGGCCACCGGGGAGCTGTTTTTT.